A single sample gave rise to the 7 T cell receptor beta chains below, sequenced in a study of blood T cell repertoires in COVID-19. Method: immunoSEQ multiplex PCR; TCRdb's copy keeps in-frame clones and lacks some. In the table there are roughly 97,000 clones, less than 95% of which are singletons. Sequenced: peripheral blood. The origin of the receptors is a man in his 60s with acute or convalescent COVID-19.

The chain links TRBV7-8 to TRBJ1-4, with D possibly matching TRBD1 (6 bases). V lost 8 bases to trimming and J lost 0 bases, with 22 bases between them. CDR1 and CDR2 from the germline V gene are SGHVS and FQNEAQ. The CDR3 runs to 18 residues. CDR3 DNA sequence: TGTGCCAGCTGCCCGGGGGGGGGCTATCATGCAACTAATGAAAAACTGTTTTTT. Protein: CASCPGGGYHATNEKLFF.

This chain uses TRBV28 with TRBJ2-6; D possibly corresponds to TRBD1 (5 bases). The CDR3 spans 16 residues. Deletions cut 5 bases from V and 1 base from J, with 12 bases between. Germline V CDR1 and CDR2: MDHEN, SYDVKM. Written as DNA, the CDR3 is TGTGCCAGCAGTGGGCCCAGGACATCTGGGGCCAACGTCCTGACTTTC. Protein sequence: CASSGPRTSGANVLTF.

The rearrangement joins TRBV28 to TRBJ1-5, with D tentatively TRBD1 (6 bases). This CDR3 is built from 15 residues. Germline V gene lookup returns CDR1 MDHEN and CDR2 SYDVKM. Trimming cost V 10 bases and J 4 bases, with 20 bases left between them. CDR3 sequence (DNA): TGTGCCATCACAAGGGGGACACCCTCTAATCAGCCCCAGCATTTT. This encodes CAITRGTPSNQPQHF.

V and J are TRBV29-1 and TRBJ2-2, with 9 bases matching TRBD1. Looked up from germline, CDR1 is SQVTM and CDR2 is ANQGSEA. With V trimmed by 6 bases and J by 4 bases, 6 bases remained unmatched. This CDR3 spans 14 amino acids. CDR3 sequence: CSVRGQGSTGELFF. CDR3 coding DNA: TGCAGCGTGAGGGGACAGGGATCCACCGGGGAGCTGTTTTTT.

Details on this clone: This same CDR3 is encoded by further DNA sequences in the sample. The V gene is TRBV30, the J gene TRBJ1-2; TRBD1 aligns across 8 bases. This CDR3 spans 12 amino acids. Trimming removed 5 bases from V and 2 bases from J; junction bases left unmatched: 1. Germline CDR1 GTSNPN, CDR2 SVGIG (reference sequence). CDR3 DNA sequence: TGTGCCTGGGACAGGGGAAACTATGGCTACACCTTC. Protein sequence: CAWDRGNYGYTF.

This clone was picked up one time. The chain recombines TRBV10-3 with TRBJ2-5, with 15 nucleotides matching TRBD2. Germline CDR1 reads ENHRY; CDR2 reads SYGVKD. The J segment lost 2 bases and the V segment lost 7 bases, leaving 8 bases of the junction unmatched. The CDR3 is made up of 17 amino acids. The CDR3 is CAIKQGTSGGPQETQYF. The CDR3, as DNA: TGTGCCATCAAGCAGGGGACTAGCGGGGGGCCTCAAGAGACCCAGTACTTC.

V usage is TRBV24-1 and J usage is TRBJ2-3; 8 bases line up with TRBD1. The V and J ends lost 3 bases and 3 bases, in that order; junction bases with no gene match: 4. This CDR3 is built from 15 residues. Germline CDR1 is KGHDR and CDR2 is SFDVKD. CDR3 nucleotide sequence: TGTGCCACCAGTGATCGACAGGGGCTGACAGATACGCAGTATTTT. It encodes CATSDRQGLTDTQYF.